The 18 T cell receptor beta chains in this list originate from one sample, sequenced in a study of T cells in Graves' hyperthyroidism and ophthalmopathy. Amplification yielded TCR beta CDR3 regions, with RNA transcripts as the source. An initial round of RT-PCR targeting the TCR CDR3 relied on the HTBI primer set. TCRdb re-analysed the multiplex PCR reads in MiXCR, keeping a single row per CDR3 protein. The sample yields 500,000 to 750,000 distinct CDR3 sequences, 15% to 19% seen once. The specimen was blood. Source of these receptors: a woman aged 25 to 39 with Graves' hyperthyroidism.

The sample holds many counts of this clonotype. The rearrangement joins TRBV3-1 to TRBJ1-5; the D is unclear. Germline CDR1 is LGHDT and CDR2 is YNNKEL (reference sequence). The CDR3 loop spans 12 amino acids. The V end was cut by 1 base, the J end by 6 bases, with 4 bases between. In DNA form, the CDR3 reads TGTGCCAGCAGCCAAGGGAGTCAGCCCCAGCATTTT. It is translated as CASSQGSQPQHF.

This clonotype was recorded once. J is TRBJ2-5 and V is TRBV4-1; 7 nucleotides line up with TRBD1. From germline, CDR1 is MGHRA and CDR2 YSYEKL. The CDR3 has 14 amino acids. Trimming took 6 bases from V and 2 from J; bases not matched to a gene: 6. DNA for the CDR3: TGCGCCAGCAGTCACCGGGACAGTCAAGAGACCCAGTACTTC. Protein: CASSHRDSQETQYF.

This clonotype has just a few counts. The rearrangement joins TRBV9 to TRBJ2-7, with 10 bases aligning to TRBD2. Trimming at V came to 4 bases and at J to 4 bases, leaving 8 bases not matched to a gene. The length of the CDR3 is 15 residues. The V gene's germline CDR1 is SGDLS and CDR2 YYNGEE. CDR3: CASSPTSGPLYEQYF. As DNA, the CDR3 is TGTGCCAGCAGCCCGACTAGCGGGCCATTATACGAGCAGTACTTC. The full variable domain, completed using reference TRBV9 and TRBJ2-7, is DSGVTQTPKHLITATGQRVTLRCSPRSGDLSVYWYQQSLDQGLQFLIQYYNGEERAKGNILERFSAQQFPDLHSELNLSSLELGDSALYFCASSPTSGPLYEQYFGPGTRLTVT.

J is TRBJ1-5 and V is TRBV6-2 or TRBV6-3; D is unclear. The CDR3 is made up of 13 amino acids. Trimming shortened V by 2 bases and J by 5 bases, and 7 bases separated the two germline ends. CDR1 and CDR2 (germline): MNHEY, SVGEGT. CDR3 amino acids: CASSYELHQPQHF. The CDR3 DNA reads as TGTGCCAGCAGTTACGAGTTACATCAGCCCCAGCATTTT.

With respect to this clonotype: The CDR3 does not close with the conserved phenylalanine or tryptophan, likely indicating a read error. The chain uses TRBV10-1 and TRBJ1-3; D is possibly TRBD1 (5 bases). Germline V gene data show CDR1 as WNHNN and CDR2 as SYGVQD (reference sequence). Trimming pared 0 bases from V and 3 bases from J, leaving 15 bases between. The CDR3 contains 17 residues. CDR3 residues: CASSESTRFGGGNTIYL. The CDR3 DNA reads TGCGCCAGCAGTGAGTCGACTCGGTTCGGGGGTGGAAACACCATATATCTT.

This clonotype came up many times. The chain couples TRBV5-1 to TRBJ2-7; weak D call: TRBD1 (5 bases). Trimming cost V 2 bases and J 6 bases, with 15 bases left between them. In germline, CDR1 is SGHRS, CDR2 YFSETQ. CDR3 length equals 14 residues. CDR3 amino acids: CASSFTGVGAEQYF. The DNA for the CDR3 is TGCGCCAGCAGCTTCACCGGAGTTGGGGCCGAGCAGTACTTC.

The chain uses TRBV7-9 and TRBJ2-1; D is uncertain. The V end was cut by 3 bases, the J end by 0 bases, with 9 bases between. Germline V CDR1 and CDR2: SEHNR, FQNEAQ (reference sequence). This CDR3 contains 15 residues. The CDR3 protein is CASSFSLSSYNEQFF. As DNA, the CDR3 is TGTGCCAGCAGCTTCAGCCTGAGCTCCTACAATGAGCAGTTCTTC.

This clonotype was counted many times. A much larger clonotype is one base distant, so this may be a read error. The V call is TRBV12-3 or TRBV12-4, the J call TRBJ2-7; 12 bases agree with TRBD2. J lost 3 bases, V lost 6 bases, and 0 bases had no gene match. This CDR3 is 13 amino acids long. DNA of the CDR3: TGTGCCAGCAGGACTAGCGGGGGCTACGAGCAGTACTTC. Protein sequence: CASRTSGGYEQYF.

With regard to this clonotype: An end of the junction does not agree with germline; a read error may underlie this. The J gene is TRBJ2-7, the V gene TRBV7-2, with 11 bases identical to TRBD2. The germline V gene has CDR1 SGHTA and CDR2 FQGNSA. The CDR3 is 15 amino acids. This chain's CDR3 is CASSVALAGAGEQYF. CDR3 DNA: TGTGCCAGCAGCGTAGCACTAGCGGGAGCGGGGGAGCAGTACTTC.

The chain joins TRBV28 to TRBJ2-1; TRBD2 agrees at 11 bases. Germline CDR1 MDHEN, CDR2 SYDVKM. V lost 2 bases to trimming and J lost 2 bases; unmatched junction nucleotides: 14. This CDR3 is 20 amino acids long. The CDR3 reads CASSLNTPGTSGNTYNEQFF. The CDR3 region has the DNA TGTGCCAGCAGTTTAAATACGCCCGGGACTAGCGGAAACACCTACAATGAGCAGTTCTTC.

The J gene is TRBJ2-7, the V gene TRBV20-1, with 11 bases that match TRBD2. The CDR3 is 12 residues long. V shed 7 bases, J shed 5 bases, and the junction held 4 bases outside the gene matches. Per the germline V gene, CDR1 is DFQATT and CDR2 is SNEGSKA (reference sequence). CDR3 residues: CSVLAGVHEQYF. CDR3 in DNA: TGCAGTGTACTAGCGGGAGTCCACGAGCAGTACTTC.

This clonotype was recorded a few times. This chain uses TRBV6-5 with TRBJ2-4; 11 bases agree with TRBD1. This CDR3 has 18 residues. With V trimmed by 4 bases and J by 0 bases, 8 bases remained unmatched. Germline V CDR1 and CDR2: MNHEY, SVGAGI. For the CDR3, the DNA is TGTGCCAGCAGTTCAAGGACAGGGGGCGCCTTAGCCAAAAACATTCAGTACTTC. It is translated as CASSSRTGGALAKNIQYF.

This clonotype turned up a few times. A read error may explain this, as a much larger clone is one base away. The gene calls are TRBV11-2 and TRBJ2-3; a possible D gene is TRBD2 (6 bases). The germline V gene has CDR1 SGHAT and CDR2 FQNNGV. The CDR3 contains 17 residues. Between the trimmed V and J ends, which lost 3 bases and 5 bases, there was a span of 21 bases. The CDR3 region is CASSFRSSGKQQDTQYF. The CDR3 bases are TGTGCCAGCAGCTTTCGTAGTAGCGGAAAACAGCAAGATACGCAGTATTTT.

As to this clonotype: A clone one base away is much larger, so this may be a read error. The V and J genes are TRBV30 and TRBJ2-7; no clear D gene. Trimming removed 1 base at V and 1 base at J, with 11 bases between. The CDR3 loop spans 14 amino acids. The V gene's germline CDR1 is GTSNPN and CDR2 SVGIG (reference sequence). The DNA for the CDR3 is TGTGCCTGGAGTGCAGCACCGAGATCCTACGAGCAGTACTTC. Translated, it gives CAWSAAPRSYEQYF.

This clonotype was counted at least ten times. V is TRBV28 and J is TRBJ1-5; D possibly corresponds to TRBD1 (5 bases). Germline CDR1 and CDR2: MDHEN and SYDVKM. The CDR3 sequence is 15 residues long. The ends were cut back, 3 bases at V and 5 bases at J, with 14 bases in the middle. In DNA form, the CDR3 reads TGTGCCAGCAGTTTTCGGGGCCGTCGCCATCAGCCCCAGCATTTT. Its translation is CASSFRGRRHQPQHF.

At least ten counts were recorded for this clonotype. The chain links TRBV2 to TRBJ1-4; unclear D gene. V gave up 5 bases and J gave up 5 bases, with 9 bases separating them. The germline CDR1 and CDR2 sequences are SNHLY and FYNNEI. This CDR3 is 13 amino acids long. This CDR3 reads CASSNSRNEKLFF. CDR3 coding DNA: TGTGCCAGCAGTAACTCAAGAAATGAAAAACTGTTTTTT.

Only a few counts were recorded for this clonotype. The chain links TRBV19 to TRBJ1-5; unclear D gene. Trimming pared 2 bases from V and 3 bases from J, leaving 8 bases between. Germline V gives CDR1 LNHDA, CDR2 SQIVND (reference sequence). This CDR3 is built from 14 residues. DNA for the CDR3: TGTGCCAGTAGTATACCAGTCCCCAATCAGCCCCAGCATTTT. Its protein product is CASSIPVPNQPQHF.

In this sample, this clonotype turned up a few times. The chain is built from TRBV27 and TRBJ1-1, with D perhaps matching TRBD1 (5 bases). V dropped 8 bases and J dropped 4 bases, with 14 bases sitting between them. The CDR3 has 13 amino acids. CDR1 is MNHEY, CDR2 SMNVEV, per germline (reference sequence). CDR3 amino acids: CASGIAGSTEAFF. The CDR3 DNA sequence: TGTGCCAGCGGCATAGCAGGGAGCACTGAAGCTTTCTTT.